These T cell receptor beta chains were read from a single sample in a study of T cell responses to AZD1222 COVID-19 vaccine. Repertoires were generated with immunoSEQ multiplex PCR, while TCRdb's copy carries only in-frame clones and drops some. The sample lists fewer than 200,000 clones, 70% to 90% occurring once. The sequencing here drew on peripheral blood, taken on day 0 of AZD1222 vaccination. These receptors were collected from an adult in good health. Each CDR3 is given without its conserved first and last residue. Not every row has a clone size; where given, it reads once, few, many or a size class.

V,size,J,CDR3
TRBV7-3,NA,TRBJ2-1,ASSDSYNEQF
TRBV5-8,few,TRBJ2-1,ASSRDRDTRNEQF
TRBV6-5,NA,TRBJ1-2,ASRDSFYGYT
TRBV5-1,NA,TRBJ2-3,ASSLGFVTGTDTQY
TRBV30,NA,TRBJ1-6,ALRPHPNSPLH
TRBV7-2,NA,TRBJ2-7,ASSSWDGQMYEQY
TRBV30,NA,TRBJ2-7,AWSGQGSREQY
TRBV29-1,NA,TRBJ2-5,SVAREETQY
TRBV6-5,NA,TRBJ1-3,ASSFTGQVENTIY
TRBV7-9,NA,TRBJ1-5,ASSSGQGMGQPQH
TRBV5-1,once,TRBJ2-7,ASSLGSGLYEQY
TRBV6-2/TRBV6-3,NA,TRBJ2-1,ASSYGLLGNEQF
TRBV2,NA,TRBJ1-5,AGDAGQGNQPQH
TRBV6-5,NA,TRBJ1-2,ASTSWTGGPSGYT
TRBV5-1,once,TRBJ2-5,ASSPGQGRETQY
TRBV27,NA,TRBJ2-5,ASSPLGLAVQETQY
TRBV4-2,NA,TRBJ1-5,ASSQLEFSNQPQH
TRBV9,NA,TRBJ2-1,ASSVELQGSNEQF
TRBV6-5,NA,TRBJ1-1,ASSYSRQGKTEAF
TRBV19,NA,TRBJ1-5,ASSIDDLGTALSNQPQH
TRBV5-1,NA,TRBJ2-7,ASSLFGRGLIGSYEQY
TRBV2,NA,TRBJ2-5,ASSPGQYQETQY
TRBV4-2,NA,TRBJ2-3,ASSQDRGASTDTQY
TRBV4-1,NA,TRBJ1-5,ASSPGQLDQPQH
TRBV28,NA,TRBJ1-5,ASLTARQPQH
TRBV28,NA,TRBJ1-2,ASSLTGKIGYT
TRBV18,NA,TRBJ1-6,ASSPAPGGGSPLH
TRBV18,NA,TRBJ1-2,ASSPRREDGYT
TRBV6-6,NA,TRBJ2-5,ASSPGTSGRAAGGTQY
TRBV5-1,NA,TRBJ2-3,ASSLGLGADTQY
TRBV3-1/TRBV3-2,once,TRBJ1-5,ASSQGHRVSQPQH
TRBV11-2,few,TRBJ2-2,ASSTSGRSRVGVGELF
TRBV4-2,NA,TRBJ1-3,ASSPSRQGAGNTIY
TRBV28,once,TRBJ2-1,ASSLARGGPLEQF
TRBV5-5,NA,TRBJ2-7,ASSLERSISYEQY
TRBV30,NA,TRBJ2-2,AWSVAGGSPGELF
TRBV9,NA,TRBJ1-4,ASSSGEGVASRVF
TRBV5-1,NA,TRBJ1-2,ASSLAGAGTYGYT
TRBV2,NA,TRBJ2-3,ASSGTLGTQY
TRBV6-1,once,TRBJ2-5,ASSEMSLPRQETQY
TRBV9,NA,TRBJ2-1,ASSEVASSYNEQF
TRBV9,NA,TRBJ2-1,ASSTWTSGNSVGEQF
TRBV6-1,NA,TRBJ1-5,ASSERGGYNQPQH